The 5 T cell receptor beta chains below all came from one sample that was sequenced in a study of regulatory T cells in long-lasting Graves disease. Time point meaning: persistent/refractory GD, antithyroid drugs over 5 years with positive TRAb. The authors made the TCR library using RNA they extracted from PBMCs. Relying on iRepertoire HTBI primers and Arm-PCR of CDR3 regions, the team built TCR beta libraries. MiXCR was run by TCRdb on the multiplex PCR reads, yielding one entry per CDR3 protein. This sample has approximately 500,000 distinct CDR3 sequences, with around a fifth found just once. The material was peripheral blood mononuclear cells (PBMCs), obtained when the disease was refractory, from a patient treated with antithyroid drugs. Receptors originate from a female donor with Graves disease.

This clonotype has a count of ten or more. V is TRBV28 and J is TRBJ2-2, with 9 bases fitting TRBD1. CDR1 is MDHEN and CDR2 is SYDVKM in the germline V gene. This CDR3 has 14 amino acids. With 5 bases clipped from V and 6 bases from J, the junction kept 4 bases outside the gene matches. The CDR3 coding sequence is TGTGCCAGCAGTATACAGGGGGCCCCCGGGGAGCTGTTTTTT. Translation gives CASSIQGAPGELFF. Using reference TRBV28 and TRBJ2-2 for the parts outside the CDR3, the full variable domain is DVKVTQSSRYLVKRTGEKVFLECVQDMDHENMFWYRQDPGLGLRLIYFSYDVKMKEKGDIPEGYSVSREKKERFSLILESASTNQTSMYLCASSIQGAPGELFFGEGSRLTVL.

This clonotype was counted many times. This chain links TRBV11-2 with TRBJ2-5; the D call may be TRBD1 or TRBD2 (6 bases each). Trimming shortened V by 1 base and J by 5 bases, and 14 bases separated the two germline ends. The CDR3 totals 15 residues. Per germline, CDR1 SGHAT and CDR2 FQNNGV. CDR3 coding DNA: TGTGCCAGCAGCTTAGCGGGGGCCGGCTGGGAGACCCAGTACTTC. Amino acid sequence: CASSLAGAGWETQYF.

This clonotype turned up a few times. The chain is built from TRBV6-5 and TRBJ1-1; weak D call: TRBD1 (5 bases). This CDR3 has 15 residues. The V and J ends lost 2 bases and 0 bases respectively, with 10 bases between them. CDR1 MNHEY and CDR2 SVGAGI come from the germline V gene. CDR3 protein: CASSYPGRVNTEAFF. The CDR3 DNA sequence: TGTGCCAGCAGTTACCCAGGGAGGGTGAACACTGAAGCTTTCTTT.

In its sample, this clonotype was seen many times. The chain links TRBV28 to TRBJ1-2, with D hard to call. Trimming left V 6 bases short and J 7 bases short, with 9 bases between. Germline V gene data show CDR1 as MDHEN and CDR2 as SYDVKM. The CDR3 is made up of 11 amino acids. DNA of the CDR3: TGTGCCAGCAGCCGTGTACGTGGCTACACCTTC. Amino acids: CASSRVRGYTF.

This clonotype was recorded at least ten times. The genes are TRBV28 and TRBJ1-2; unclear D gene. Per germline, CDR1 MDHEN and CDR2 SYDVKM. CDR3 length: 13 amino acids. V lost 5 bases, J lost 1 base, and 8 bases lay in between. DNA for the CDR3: TGTGCCAGCAGTCTCACAATTAACTATGGCTACACCTTC. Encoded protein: CASSLTINYGYTF.